These 23 T cell receptor beta chains were all obtained from the same sample, sequenced in a study of fetal regulatory T cell absence and autoimmunity (dated by TCRdb to 2017 to 2019). Library generation was performed with the immunoSEQ multiplex PCR assay. TCRdb re-hosts the immuneACCESS table, in-frame sequences only. Its copies lack some clones; in the studies checked, an unresolved V gene accounts for under half of them, and the cause for the rest is not known. This sample holds more than 85,000 clones; roughly 70% were observed only once. The ten largest clones take up just under 2% of the sample. What was sequenced was pancreas tissue. The receptors here all came from a male donor with IPEX syndrome.

The chain employs TRBV5-1 and TRBJ2-5, with TRBD2 as a possible D gene (7 bases). Germline V CDR1 and CDR2: SGHRS, YFSETQ. V was clipped by 3 bases and J by 4 bases, with 10 bases between them. The CDR3 length is 13 residues. CDR3 DNA: TGCGCCAGCAGCTCGAGGGGGGGAGAGACCCAGTACTTC. This translates into CASSSRGGETQYF.

The J gene is TRBJ1-1, the V gene TRBV30; 8 bases fit TRBD1. Germline CDR1 is GTSNPN and CDR2 is SVGIG (reference sequence). Trimming cost V 5 bases and J 4 bases; bases outside gene matches: 9. The CDR3 contains 14 residues. CDR3 sequence: CAWEPGTGSTEAFF. CDR3 sequence (DNA): TGTGCCTGGGAACCCGGGACAGGAAGCACTGAAGCTTTCTTT. Full variable domain (outside the CDR3, taken from reference TRBV30 and TRBJ1-1): SQTIHQWPATLVQPVGSPLSLECTVEGTSNPNLYWYRQAAGRGLQLLFYSVGIGQISSEVPQNLSASRPQDRQFILSSKKLLLSDSGFYLCAWEPGTGSTEAFFGQGTRLTVV.

V gene TRBV5-1 combines with J gene TRBJ2-7, with TRBD1 matching over 9 bases. Trimming cost V 4 bases and J 3 bases; bases outside gene matches: 5. Germline CDR1 SGHRS, CDR2 YFSETQ. This CDR3 region has 14 residues. The CDR3 spells CASSPDRGIYEQYF. DNA of the CDR3: TGCGCCAGCAGCCCGGACAGGGGAATCTACGAGCAGTACTTC.

In its sample, this clone was seen a few times. The chain couples TRBV11-2 to TRBJ2-3, with TRBD2 identical over 8 bases. The CDR3 length is 13 residues. Germline-derived CDR1 and CDR2 are SGHAT and FQNNGV. The V and J ends lost 2 bases and 5 bases, in that order; junction bases with no gene match: 0. CDR3 protein: CASSLLAGDTQYF. In DNA, the CDR3 is TGTGCCAGCAGCTTACTAGCGGGAGATACGCAGTATTTT.

The chain is built from TRBV4-3 and TRBJ2-3; D is tentatively TRBD1 or TRBD2 (5 bases each). The V gene lost 4 bases and the J gene lost 3 bases, with 20 bases spanning the gap. The CDR3 sequence is 17 residues long. Germline V lookup: CDR1 LGHNA, CDR2 YSLEER. The CDR3 protein is CASSPEVEGMGTDTQYF. The CDR3 region has the DNA TGCGCCAGCAGCCCTGAAGTTGAGGGGATGGGGACAGATACGCAGTATTTT.

This clone was detected once. CDR3 loop: CAWSVEGGASYEQYF. CDR3 coding DNA: TGTGCCTGGAGTGTAGAAGGGGGCGCTTCCTACGAGCAGTACTTC. The rearrangement uses TRBV30 and TRBJ2-7; 7 bases agree with TRBD1. Germline V gene sequence: CDR1 GTSNPN, CDR2 SVGIG (reference sequence). V shed 0 bases, J shed 1 base, and the junction held 6 bases outside the gene matches. This CDR3 is built from 15 residues.

The J gene is TRBJ1-4, the V gene TRBV7-8; D unclear. V lost 5 bases and J lost 7, with 8 bases in between. The germline V gene encodes CDR1 SGHVS and CDR2 FQNEAQ. This CDR3 has 12 amino acids. The CDR3 sequence: CASSLPSEKLFF. The DNA of the CDR3 is TGTGCCAGCAGCCTTCCGAGTGAAAAACTGTTTTTT.

The chain links TRBV6-1 to TRBJ1-4; D is possibly TRBD1 (6 bases). There are 12 residues in the CDR3. The germline gives CDR1 MNHNS, CDR2 SASEGT. V was clipped by 0 bases and J by 10 bases, with 6 bases between them. The CDR3 nucleotides are TGTGCCAGCAGTGAAGCCAGGGGAAAACTGTTTTTT. It is translated as CASSEARGKLFF.

The CDR3 is CASSRGSRETGELFF. Here the CDR3 DNA reads TGCGCCAGCAGCCGGGGGAGTCGCGAGACCGGGGAGCTGTTTTTT. The gene calls are TRBV4-3 and TRBJ2-2, with D perhaps TRBD1 or TRBD2 (5 bases each). Germline V gives CDR1 LGHNA, CDR2 YSLEER. Trimming took 4 bases from V and 5 from J, leaving 14 bases between them. The CDR3 consists of 15 residues.

The genes are TRBV6-6 and TRBJ2-5; TRBD1 matches at 8 bases. In germline, CDR1 is MNHNY, CDR2 SVGAGI (reference sequence). This CDR3 is built from 14 residues. V shed 0 bases, J shed 4 bases, and the junction held 1 base outside the gene matches. CDR3 nucleotides: TGTGCCAGCAGTTACTCCGGACAGGGAGAGACCCAGTACTTC. Translation gives CASSYSGQGETQYF.

This clone turned up a few times. The chain combines TRBV23-1 with TRBJ2-5; the match to TRBD1 covers 7 bases. TRBV23-1 is sorted into the ORF group, with uncertain function. V was clipped by 1 base and J by 13 bases; unmatched bases: 9. CDR3 length: 13 amino acids. The CDR3 here is CASSQWRQGWRYF. DNA of the CDR3: TGCGCCAGCAGTCAATGGCGACAGGGTTGGAGGTACTTC.

The rearrangement uses TRBV6-6 and TRBJ2-1; D not resolved. From germline, CDR1 is MNHNY and CDR2 SVGAGI (reference sequence). Trimming took off 3 bases at V and 4 bases at J, with 4 bases between the two ends. CDR3 length: 12 residues. CDR3 nucleotide sequence: TGTGCCAGCAGTTATGAGTACAATGAGCAGTTCTTC. It encodes CASSYEYNEQFF.

The chain recombines TRBV4-1 with TRBJ2-1; TRBD2 agrees at 9 bases. V lost 5 bases to trimming and J lost 5 bases; unmatched junction nucleotides: 7. The CDR3 extends over 15 amino acids. CDR1 and CDR2 (germline): MGHRA, YSYEKL. CDR3 in DNA: TGCGCCAGCAGCAAGACTAGCGGAGATAACAATGAGCAGTTCTTC. The encoded protein is CASSKTSGDNNEQFF.

This chain connects TRBV5-1 to TRBJ2-2; 9 nucleotides line up with TRBD1. CDR1 and CDR2 (germline): SGHRS, YFSETQ. The CDR3 covers 16 residues. Trimming cost V 0 bases and J 0 bases; bases outside gene matches: 0. This CDR3 reads CASSLGQGANTGELFF. CDR3 coding DNA: TGCGCCAGCAGCTTGGGACAGGGGGCGAACACCGGGGAGCTGTTTTTT.

This clone was seen a single time. The chain recombines TRBV27 with TRBJ1-1, with TRBD1 matching 8 bases. V shed 6 bases, J shed 4 bases, and the junction held 10 bases outside the gene matches. The germline CDR1 and CDR2 sequences are MNHEY and SMNVEV (reference sequence). This CDR3 has 15 residues. The CDR3 region has the DNA TGTGCCAGCAGACTCCGGACAGGGAAGACCACTGAAGCTTTCTTT. It specifies CASRLRTGKTTEAFF.

This clone was counted once. The V and J genes are TRBV7-9 and TRBJ1-1, with D possibly TRBD1 on 6 matching bases. Germline lookup yields CDR1 SEHNR and CDR2 FQNEAQ (reference sequence). Trimming left V 2 bases short and J 11 bases short, with 18 bases between. CDR3 length equals 14 residues. The CDR3 DNA reads as TGTGCCAGCAGCTTACCCGAACAGGGCCATGTGGCTTTCTTT. As protein: CASSLPEQGHVAFF.

V and J are TRBV5-4 and TRBJ2-7; D is possibly TRBD1 (8 bases). Trimming cost V 4 bases and J 6 bases, with 17 bases left between them. There are 14 residues in the CDR3. The germline gives CDR1 SGHNT, CDR2 YYREEE (reference sequence). Here the CDR3 reads CASSAGQGGFEQYF. The CDR3 nucleotides read TGTGCCAGCAGCGCCGGACAGGGAGGGTTCGAGCAGTACTTC.

The chain recombines TRBV5-6 with TRBJ2-7; D is perhaps TRBD1 (6 bases). Trimming took off 0 bases at V and 6 bases at J, with 13 bases between the two ends. CDR3 size: 14 residues. Germline CDR1 and CDR2: SGHDT and YYEEEE. The CDR3: CASSLVAGDGEQYF. Written as DNA, the CDR3 is TGTGCCAGCAGCTTGGTTGCAGGGGACGGCGAGCAGTACTTC.

The table lists this clone with a few counts. The chain employs TRBV30 and TRBJ1-5, with D possibly TRBD1 on 5 matching bases. Germline-derived CDR1 and CDR2 are GTSNPN and SVGIG (reference sequence). Trimming removed 0 bases from V and 7 bases from J, with 7 bases in between. The CDR3 contains 12 residues. The CDR3 DNA follows: TGTGCCTGGAGTGTACGGGGGCAGCCCCAGCATTTT. Protein product: CAWSVRGQPQHF.

A few counts support this clone. The chain recombines TRBV20-1 with TRBJ1-3, with D possibly being TRBD1 (6 bases). V lost 4 bases and J lost 9, with 10 bases in between. The germline V gene encodes CDR1 DFQATT and CDR2 SNEGSKA (reference sequence). This CDR3 spans 11 amino acids. CDR3 sequence (DNA): TGCAGTGCTAAAAGGGGGTTCACCATATATTTT. Its protein product is CSAKRGFTIYF.

J is TRBJ2-3 and V is TRBV2, with 10 bases fitting TRBD2. The CDR3 extends over 15 amino acids. CDR1 SNHLY and CDR2 FYNNEI come from the germline V gene. Germline trimming cut 6 bases from V and 4 bases from J; bases unmatched to any gene: 7. CDR3 sequence: CASRNLAGVADTQYF. CDR3 coding DNA: TGTGCCAGCAGGAACCTAGCGGGAGTAGCAGATACGCAGTATTTT.

The chain employs TRBV2 and TRBJ1-5; D unresolved. This CDR3 region has 17 residues. V was cut by 0 bases and J by 0 bases, with 12 bases left in between. The germline V gene encodes CDR1 SNHLY and CDR2 FYNNEI. The CDR3 DNA sequence: TGTGCCAGCAGTGAAGCTAGTTACAGCGATAGCAATCAGCCCCAGCATTTT. Translated, it gives CASSEASYSDSNQPQHF.

The chain combines TRBV30 with TRBJ1-1; D is possibly TRBD1 (5 bases). Trimming stripped 2 bases from V and 1 base from J, with 8 bases between. This CDR3 region has 13 residues. Germline loops: CDR1 GTSNPN, CDR2 SVGIG (reference sequence). CDR3 sequence: CAWSRGWNTEAFF. CDR3 nucleotide sequence: TGTGCCTGGAGTAGGGGATGGAACACTGAAGCTTTCTTT.